These T cell receptor beta chains were read from a single sample in a study of blood T cell repertoires in COVID-19. The data were produced by immunoSEQ multiplex PCR, yet TCRdb's version contains in-frame clones alone and is incomplete. The sample includes 90,000 or so clones, around 86% of them seen just once. Sequencing used peripheral blood. These receptors all stem from a woman aged 65 to 85 with acute or convalescent COVID-19. Both conserved end residues are trimmed from each CDR3.

V	J	CDR3
TRBV4-2	TRBJ1-2	ASSQMDRGGGYT
TRBV6-5	TRBJ2-6	AGGAVSGANVLT
TRBV18	TRBJ2-2	ASSPGQGDTGELF
TRBV29-1	TRBJ2-1	SVVRQGSPNEQF
TRBV19	TRBJ2-7	ASKPGHSSYEQY
TRBV5-6	TRBJ2-4	ASRMTGAKNIQY
TRBV19	TRBJ1-3	ASSMTWTGRSGNTIY
TRBV12-5	TRBJ2-1	ASGLGGPGNEQF
TRBV18	TRBJ2-5	ASSPREREGQETQY
TRBV25-1	TRBJ2-2	ASSDAVAGELF
TRBV15	TRBJ1-5	ATSRDPYSNQPQH
TRBV27	TRBJ2-5	ASSRLAGGRMETQY
TRBV6-5	TRBJ2-3	ASRTGGGGDTQY
TRBV10-3	TRBJ1-2	AIRGTGSSYGYT
TRBV6-4	TRBJ2-1	ASSELASGRVEQF
TRBV6-6	TRBJ2-2	ASSGGGATGELF
TRBV6-6	TRBJ2-2	ASSRNTGELF
TRBV12-5	TRBJ1-2	ASGGGQGNYGYT
TRBV6-5	TRBJ1-1	ASRQGLSTEAF
TRBV5-1	TRBJ1-4	ASSPGQFNEKLF
TRBV18	TRBJ2-2	ASSRQETGELF
TRBV14	TRBJ2-1	ASSPYRGMAPNEQF
TRBV29-1	TRBJ2-7	SVVNGNPYEQY
TRBV28	TRBJ2-7	ASSLLGAGGEQY
TRBV12-3/TRBV12-4	TRBJ1-2	ASSLAQFYGYT
TRBV10-2	TRBJ2-1	ASSESRRVEQF